A selection of T cell receptor beta chains follows, all from one sample in a study of shared clonotypes between healthy human individuals. Clones were sequenced by immunoSEQ multiplex PCR, and TCRdb holds only the in-frame ones, with some missing. The table has millions of clones, about 92% seen once. Sequencing was performed on naive CD8+ T cells from PBMCs. The receptors were gathered from a man between 18 and 35 years old in good health. Some clones in this sample may be carry-over from other donors' samples. Both conserved end residues are part of each CDR3. The order of the fields is J gene, V gene, clone size, D gene, CDR3 protein, CDR3 DNA. The D gene is left open where the match is weak. The size of a clone is reported for some rows only, either as once, few or many, or as a class for expanded clones.

j_call: TRBJ2-7
v_call: TRBV10-1
clone_size: -
d_call: TRBD2
cdr3_aa: CASSESTLASGSTYEQYF
cdr3_nt: TGCGCCAGCAGTGAGTCAACCCTTGCCAGCGGGAGCACCTACGAGCAGTACTTC

j_call: TRBJ2-5
v_call: TRBV27
clone_size: -
d_call: TRBD2
cdr3_aa: CASSPRTSGQETQYF
cdr3_nt: TGTGCCAGCAGTCCCCGTACTAGCGGTCAAGAGACCCAGTACTTC

j_call: TRBJ1-3
v_call: TRBV27
clone_size: few
d_call: -
cdr3_aa: CASKELSSGNTIYF
cdr3_nt: TGTGCCAGCAAGGAATTGAGCTCTGGAAACACCATATATTTT

j_call: TRBJ2-3
v_call: TRBV18
clone_size: -
d_call: -
cdr3_aa: CASSTLDPTDTQYF
cdr3_nt: TGTGCCAGCTCAACACTTGATCCCACAGATACGCAGTATTTT

j_call: TRBJ2-3
v_call: TRBV7-9
clone_size: -
d_call: TRBD2
cdr3_aa: CASSVLTSGGTDTQYF
cdr3_nt: TGTGCCAGCAGCGTCCTTACTAGCGGCGGCACAGATACGCAGTATTTT

j_call: TRBJ2-1
v_call: TRBV9
clone_size: -
d_call: TRBD2
cdr3_aa: CASSVGRTSGWYEQFF
cdr3_nt: TGTGCCAGCAGCGTAGGTAGAACTAGCGGGTGGTATGAGCAGTTCTTC

j_call: TRBJ2-6
v_call: TRBV5-1
clone_size: -
d_call: TRBD1
cdr3_aa: CASSFDGDRVLLGPGANVLTF
cdr3_nt: TGCGCCAGCAGCTTTGACGGGGACAGGGTGTTATTGGGGCCTGGGGCCAACGTCCTGACTTTC

j_call: TRBJ1-5
v_call: TRBV4-1
clone_size: -
d_call: -
cdr3_aa: CASRLNIGILQPQHF
cdr3_nt: TGCGCCAGCAGACTAAATATTGGTATTCTTCAGCCCCAGCATTTT

j_call: TRBJ2-3
v_call: TRBV14
clone_size: once
d_call: -
cdr3_aa: CASSQGTGMASGIPVNTQYF
cdr3_nt: TGTGCCAGCAGCCAAGGGACAGGGATGGCTAGCGGGATCCCTGTTAATACGCAGTATTTT

j_call: TRBJ2-1
v_call: TRBV4-2
clone_size: -
d_call: -
cdr3_aa: CASSQVSANNEQFF
cdr3_nt: TGTGCCAGCAGCCAGGTGTCAGCCAACAATGAGCAGTTCTTC

j_call: TRBJ2-1
v_call: TRBV27
clone_size: -
d_call: -
cdr3_aa: CASKGNSYNEQFF
cdr3_nt: TGTGCCAGCAAGGGCAACTCCTACAATGAGCAGTTCTTC

j_call: TRBJ1-2
v_call: TRBV28
clone_size: -
d_call: -
cdr3_aa: CASSREPQVAVDTF
cdr3_nt: TGTGCCAGCAGTCGAGAACCTCAGGTGGCAGTGGACACCTTC

j_call: TRBJ1-5
v_call: TRBV6-6
clone_size: -
d_call: -
cdr3_aa: CASSYPWTQGAQPQHF
cdr3_nt: TGTGCCAGCAGTTACCCTTGGACACAAGGAGCTCAGCCCCAGCATTTT

j_call: TRBJ1-5
v_call: TRBV5-6
clone_size: -
d_call: -
cdr3_aa: CASSVGTQPQHF
cdr3_nt: TGTGCCAGCAGCGTGGGAACACAGCCCCAGCATTTT

j_call: TRBJ1-2
v_call: TRBV9
clone_size: -
d_call: TRBD1
cdr3_aa: CASSVSGGDYGYTF
cdr3_nt: TGTGCCAGCAGCGTGTCAGGGGGAGACTATGGCTACACCTTC

j_call: TRBJ2-1
v_call: TRBV7-9
clone_size: -
d_call: -
cdr3_aa: CASSSGDWPYNEQFF
cdr3_nt: TGTGCCAGCAGCTCCGGGGACTGGCCTTACAATGAGCAGTTCTTC

j_call: TRBJ2-1
v_call: TRBV12-5
clone_size: -
d_call: TRBD1
cdr3_aa: CASGLPRDRLFF
cdr3_nt: TGTGCTAGTGGTTTGCCCCGGGACAGGCTGTTCTTC

j_call: TRBJ1-4
v_call: TRBV25-1
clone_size: once
d_call: -
cdr3_aa: CASSEFGTTNEKLFF
cdr3_nt: TGTGCCAGCAGTGAATTCGGGACAACTAATGAAAAACTGTTTTTT

j_call: TRBJ2-1
v_call: TRBV11-1
clone_size: -
d_call: -
cdr3_aa: CASSYTRNSGYNEQFF
cdr3_nt: TGTGCCAGCAGCTACACCCGGAATAGCGGATACAATGAGCAGTTCTTC

j_call: TRBJ2-2
v_call: TRBV10-3
clone_size: -
d_call: -
cdr3_aa: CAISSNTGELFF
cdr3_nt: TGTGCCATCAGTAGCAACACCGGGGAGCTGTTTTTT

j_call: TRBJ2-1
v_call: TRBV13
clone_size: -
d_call: -
cdr3_aa: CASSLGSEPLSSYNEQFF
cdr3_nt: TGTGCCAGCAGCTTAGGCTCAGAGCCTCTATCCTCCTACAATGAGCAGTTCTTC

j_call: TRBJ1-5
v_call: TRBV15
clone_size: -
d_call: -
cdr3_aa: CATTRGGNSNQPQHF
cdr3_nt: TGTGCCACCACCCGGGGGGGAAATAGCAATCAGCCCCAGCATTTT

j_call: TRBJ2-7
v_call: TRBV9
clone_size: -
d_call: -
cdr3_aa: CASSVEGGGDEQYF
cdr3_nt: TGTGCCAGCAGCGTAGAGGGAGGTGGAGATGAGCAGTACTTC

j_call: TRBJ2-1
v_call: TRBV28
clone_size: -
d_call: -
cdr3_aa: CASSLARGRLNEQFF
cdr3_nt: TGTGCCAGCAGTTTGGCGCGGGGGCGGTTGAATGAGCAGTTCTTC

j_call: TRBJ1-2
v_call: TRBV9
clone_size: -
d_call: -
cdr3_aa: CASSVDPTEANYGYTF
cdr3_nt: TGTGCCAGCAGCGTAGATCCCACGGAGGCTAACTATGGCTACACCTTC

j_call: TRBJ2-1
v_call: TRBV9
clone_size: -
d_call: TRBD2
cdr3_aa: CASSVEARTSGHNEQFF
cdr3_nt: TGTGCCAGCAGCGTAGAGGCGAGGACTAGCGGACACAATGAGCAGTTCTTC

j_call: TRBJ2-1
v_call: TRBV27
clone_size: -
d_call: -
cdr3_aa: CASSLGGVANEQFF
cdr3_nt: TGTGCCAGCAGCTTAGGGGGAGTGGCTAATGAGCAGTTCTTC

j_call: TRBJ2-5
v_call: TRBV25-1
clone_size: -
d_call: TRBD1
cdr3_aa: CASSGPGQLKFGETQYF
cdr3_nt: TGTGCCAGCAGTGGCCCGGGACAGCTAAAATTCGGGGAGACCCAGTACTTC

j_call: TRBJ1-5
v_call: TRBV2
clone_size: -
d_call: -
cdr3_aa: CASKEGGYGNQPQHF
cdr3_nt: TGTGCCAGCAAAGAAGGCGGGTACGGCAATCAGCCCCAGCATTTT

j_call: TRBJ1-1
v_call: TRBV28
clone_size: -
d_call: -
cdr3_aa: CASSPRRYTEAFF
cdr3_nt: TGTGCCAGCAGCCCCAGGAGATACACTGAAGCTTTCTTT

j_call: TRBJ2-1
v_call: TRBV6-1
clone_size: -
d_call: TRBD2
cdr3_aa: CASSEAPGGSDNEQFF
cdr3_nt: TGTGCCAGCAGTGAAGCGCCCGGCGGGAGCGACAATGAGCAGTTCTTC

j_call: TRBJ2-7
v_call: TRBV5-4
clone_size: -
d_call: -
cdr3_aa: CASSSGPYEQYF
cdr3_nt: TGTGCCAGCAGCTCCGGACCCTACGAGCAGTACTTC

j_call: TRBJ2-1
v_call: TRBV7-9
clone_size: -
d_call: -
cdr3_aa: CASSFTRADLPIEQFF
cdr3_nt: TGTGCCAGCAGCTTTACTAGGGCCGATCTTCCTATAGAGCAGTTCTTC

j_call: TRBJ1-2
v_call: TRBV7-9
clone_size: -
d_call: -
cdr3_aa: CASSLAPPLPRVYGYTF
cdr3_nt: TGTGCCAGCAGCTTAGCGCCTCCCCTGCCACGCGTCTATGGCTACACCTTC

j_call: TRBJ2-6
v_call: TRBV5-4
clone_size: -
d_call: -
cdr3_aa: CASSWGDLTGANVLTF
cdr3_nt: TGTGCCAGCAGCTGGGGCGACTTAACTGGGGCCAACGTCCTGACTTTC

j_call: TRBJ1-5
v_call: TRBV10-3
clone_size: -
d_call: -
cdr3_aa: CAISESPLLAAGPTNQPQHF
cdr3_nt: TGTGCCATCAGTGAGTCGCCCCTTCTCGCAGCGGGGCCTACCAATCAGCCCCAGCATTTT

j_call: TRBJ2-3
v_call: TRBV9
clone_size: -
d_call: -
cdr3_aa: CASSRTGTDTPSNADTQYF
cdr3_nt: TGTGCCAGCAGCCGTACCGGGACCGATACTCCCTCGAATGCAGATACGCAGTATTTT

j_call: TRBJ2-7
v_call: TRBV30
clone_size: -
d_call: -
cdr3_aa: CAWSLQGPRFPYEQYF
cdr3_nt: TGTGCCTGGAGTCTACAGGGTCCTAGGTTCCCCTACGAGCAGTACTTC

j_call: TRBJ2-7
v_call: TRBV28
clone_size: -
d_call: TRBD1
cdr3_aa: CASSSGTETYEQYF
cdr3_nt: TGTGCCAGCAGTTCCGGGACAGAAACCTACGAGCAGTACTTC

j_call: TRBJ2-1
v_call: TRBV19
clone_size: -
d_call: -
cdr3_aa: CASTSSYNEQFF
cdr3_nt: TGTGCCAGTACGTCTTCCTACAATGAGCAGTTCTTC

j_call: TRBJ2-1
v_call: TRBV9
clone_size: -
d_call: TRBD2
cdr3_aa: CASSEGTSGDEQFF
cdr3_nt: TGTGCCAGCAGCGAGGGGACTAGCGGCGATGAGCAGTTCTTC